These 9 T cell receptor beta chains were sequenced from one sample in a study of cytomegalovirus exposure and HLA in healthy donors. The PCR had 60 Vbeta and 13 Jbeta primers. Data came from immunoSEQ multiplex PCR; TCRdb stores just in-frame clones and leaves some out. The sample yields 150,000 to 200,000 clones, about 85% seen once. Sequenced sample: PBMCs. These receptor sequences come from a male donor in good health and CMV-seropositive.

This clone was observed once. The genes are TRBV30 and TRBJ1-4, with D possibly TRBD1 on 5 matching bases. Germline values: CDR1 GTSNPN, CDR2 SVGIG (reference sequence). Deletions cut 0 bases from V and 10 bases from J, with 9 bases between. The CDR3 extends over 12 amino acids. The CDR3: CAWSVQGAKLFF. CDR3 nucleotides: TGTGCCTGGAGTGTACAAGGGGCAAAACTGTTTTTT.

The V and J genes are TRBV19 and TRBJ1-1; D is unresolved. V lost 6 bases to trimming and J lost 7 bases, with 15 bases between them. The CDR3 runs 13 residues. CDR1 is LNHDA and CDR2 is SQIVND in the germline V gene (reference sequence). DNA of the CDR3: TGTGCCAGTAGCACCGACACGGGGAATGAAGCTTTCTTT. Translated, it gives CASSTDTGNEAFF.

CDR3 DNA: TGTGCCAGCAGGGGTTCGGGGAAGTATAGCGGGGAGCTGTTTTTT. This sequence encodes CASRGSGKYSGELFF. This chain uses TRBV7-2 with TRBJ2-2; possible D gene TRBD2, 5 bases. V lost 6 bases to trimming and J lost 7 bases, with 18 bases between them. Germline-derived CDR1 and CDR2 are SGHTA and FQGNSA. The CDR3 totals 15 residues.

With respect to this clone: The junction departs from germline at one end; a sequencing error may be responsible. This rearrangement joins TRBV30 to TRBJ1-1, with 10 bases matching TRBD1. There are 14 residues in the CDR3. Germline CDR1 reads GTSNPN; CDR2 reads SVGIG (reference sequence). CDR3 residues: CAWSPGQGRRGVVF. DNA for the CDR3: TGTGCCTGGAGTCCGGGACAGGGGAGACGTGGTGTCGTCTTT.

DNA for the CDR3: TGTGCCAGCAGCTCCCTCCCTACAGGAGGCACAGATACGCAGTATTTT. Translation gives CASSSLPTGGTDTQYF. The chain couples TRBV5-8 to TRBJ2-3; perhaps TRBD1 as D (5 bases). This CDR3 is built from 16 residues. Germline lookup yields CDR1 SGHTS and CDR2 YDEGEE. Trimming left V 3 bases short and J 1 base short, with 15 bases between.

This clone has only one observation. The chain recombines TRBV28 with TRBJ1-3; possible D gene TRBD1, 5 bases. Looked up from germline, CDR1 is MDHEN and CDR2 is SYDVKM. The CDR3 has 13 amino acids. V was shortened by 6 bases and J by 6 bases, with 12 bases between the two germline ends. The CDR3 loop reads CASSLGQENTIYF. Here the CDR3 DNA reads TGTGCCAGCAGCCTGGGGCAGGAAAACACCATATATTTT.

This chain joins TRBV4-3 and TRBJ1-6; unclear D gene. CDR1 and CDR2 from the germline V gene are LGHNA and YSLEER. The CDR3 consists of 16 residues. Trimming shortened V by 2 bases and J by 4 bases, and 12 bases separated the two germline ends. The CDR3 reads CASSQSRGEYNSPLHF. DNA for the CDR3: TGCGCCAGCAGCCAATCACGCGGGGAGTATAATTCACCCCTCCACTTT.

V gene TRBV13 combines with J gene TRBJ2-7, with D possibly matching TRBD2 (9 bases). The CDR3 loop spans 18 amino acids. CDR1 PRHDT and CDR2 FYEKMQ come from the germline V gene (reference sequence). V dropped 4 bases and J dropped 7 bases, with 29 bases sitting between them. This CDR3 reads CASSSAEGREGTGAEQYF. CDR3 bases: TGTGCCAGCAGCTCCGCGGAGGGGCGGGAGGGGACAGGCGCGGAGCAGTACTTC.

This clone was observed a handful of times. The chain couples TRBV6-5 to TRBJ1-4, with D perhaps TRBD1 (5 bases). Germline-derived CDR1 and CDR2 are MNHEY and SVGAGI. Deletions cut 5 bases from V and 7 bases from J, with 14 bases between. The CDR3 is 14 residues long. The CDR3 region is CASSRTGQGEKLFF. In DNA form, the CDR3 reads TGTGCCAGCAGTAGGACGGGCCAGGGTGAAAAACTGTTTTTT.